The 5 T cell receptor beta chains below were found in one sample sequenced in a study of early T cells in non-severe SARS-CoV-2 infection. TCRdb re-derived calls from the 5' RACE reads in MiXCR, one entry per CDR3 protein. This table has approximately 80,000 distinct CDR3 sequences, approximately 11% appearing once. The input for sequencing was whole blood, taken at baseline. Receptor source: an adult who was a healthcare worker with PCR-confirmed SARS-CoV-2 infection or an uninfected control (not recorded which).

This clonotype was seen a single time. The genes are TRBV28 and TRBJ2-1; TRBD2 matches at 11 bases. The V segment lost 3 bases and the J segment 7 bases; nucleotides outside the gene matches: 5. The CDR3 consists of 15 residues. Germline V gives CDR1 MDHEN, CDR2 SYDVKM. CDR3 sequence: CASSFTSGGRNEQFF. CDR3 nucleotides: TGTGCCAGCAGTTTTACTAGCGGGGGACGGAATGAGCAGTTCTTC.

The V and J genes are TRBV5-1 and TRBJ1-4; D remains ambiguous. Trimming cost V 4 bases and J 3 bases, with 10 bases left between them. CDR3 size: 14 residues. Germline V gene data show CDR1 as SGHRS and CDR2 as YFSETQ. CDR3 DNA: TGCGCCAGCAGCCACGGAAGACCTAATGAAAAACTGTTTTTT. The encoded protein is CASSHGRPNEKLFF.

This clonotype was seen ten or more times. This sequence joins TRBV12-3 or TRBV12-4 and TRBJ2-1; weak D call: TRBD2 (5 bases). V was pared by 5 bases and J by 0 bases, with 17 bases between. This CDR3 contains 17 residues. CDR3 loop: CASSPPPWEISYNEQFF. In DNA form, the CDR3 reads TGTGCCAGCAGTCCCCCCCCTTGGGAGATCTCCTACAATGAGCAGTTCTTC.

This clonotype was detected a few times. The J gene is TRBJ2-3, the V gene TRBV6-2 or TRBV6-3; D remains unclear. The V end was cut by 6 bases, the J end by 2 bases, with 9 bases between. The V gene's germline CDR1 is MNHEY and CDR2 SVGEGT. CDR3 length: 13 amino acids. The CDR3 loop is CASRRGATDTQYF. CDR3 DNA sequence: TGTGCCAGCAGAAGAGGCGCCACAGATACGCAGTATTTT.

The chain carries TRBV7-2 and TRBJ1-1; 9 bases align to TRBD1. The CDR3 extends over 15 amino acids. CDR1 is SGHTA, CDR2 FQGNSA, per germline. Trimming removed 3 bases from V and 6 bases from J; junction bases left unmatched: 8. The CDR3 region is CASSFRQGDIAEAFF. As DNA, the CDR3 is TGTGCCAGCAGCTTTCGACAGGGGGATATTGCTGAAGCTTTCTTT.